These 7 T cell receptor beta chains were all obtained from the same sample, sequenced in a study of vaccination and CD4 T cells after COVID-19. Researchers used the Oncomine TCR Beta short-read assay to sequence DNA from cultured CD4+ T cells. One entry per CDR3 protein, called by TCRdb with MiXCR from the PCR reads. The sample records fewer than 30,000 distinct CDR3 sequences, approximately 50% being singletons. The sample's treatment: approximately 9-day PBMC culture with coronavirus spike peptide pools or control peptides (ViraFEST assay). These TCRs' antigens remain unknown. Sequenced here: CD4+ T cells from blood, cultured in vitro, sampled before SARS-CoV-2 vaccination. The source of these receptors is a human donor who received a COVID-19 vaccine.

A few counts support this clonotype. The chain links TRBV20-1 to TRBJ2-3, with D unclear. Trimming stripped 0 bases from V and 0 bases from J, with 10 bases between. This CDR3 contains 15 residues. CDR1 and CDR2 from the germline V gene are DFQATT and SNEGSKA (reference sequence). Written as DNA, the CDR3 is TGCAGTGCTAGAGATCCGGCCCGGAGCACAGATACGCAGTATTTT. As protein: CSARDPARSTDTQYF.

This clonotype was observed a handful of times. The chain couples TRBV19 to TRBJ2-5; 10 positions agree with TRBD1. With 6 bases clipped from V and 4 bases from J, the junction kept 8 bases outside the gene matches. CDR1 and CDR2 (germline): LNHDA, SQIVND (reference sequence). CDR3 size: 15 residues. DNA for the CDR3: TGTGCCAGTAGCCCGACAGGGGGCAAAGGAGAGACCCAGTACTTC. It translates to CASSPTGGKGETQYF.

The chain is built from TRBV11-3 and TRBJ1-1; tentative D call: TRBD1 (6 bases). Germline assignment: CDR1 SGHNT and CDR2 YENEEA. The V end lost 7 bases, the J end lost 8 bases, and 11 bases lay between the germline ends. The CDR3 consists of 11 residues. The CDR3 DNA follows: TGTGCCAGCAAGGGGGAGCGAGAAGCTTTCTTT. It is translated as CASKGEREAFF.

This chain joins TRBV28 and TRBJ2-7, with D unresolved. The germline CDR1 and CDR2 sequences are MDHEN and SYDVKM. This CDR3 has 14 residues. Between the trimmed V and J ends, which lost 8 bases and 6 bases, there was a span of 20 bases. In DNA, the CDR3 is TGTGCCAGCCGTAAACCCGGCCATCGGGTCGAGCAGTACTTC. This codes for CASRKPGHRVEQYF.

The chain couples TRBV28 to TRBJ2-6; no firm D call. This CDR3 contains 13 residues. Germline CDR1 and CDR2: MDHEN and SYDVKM. The ends were cut back, 3 bases at V and 4 bases at J, with 4 bases in the middle. CDR3 sequence: CASSFSGANVLTF. As DNA, the CDR3 is TGTGCCAGCAGTTTTTCGGGGGCCAACGTCCTGACTTTC. Supplemented by reference TRBV28 and TRBJ2-6, the full variable domain reads DVKVTQSSRYLVKRTGEKVFLECVQDMDHENMFWYRQDPGLGLRLIYFSYDVKMKEKGDIPEGYSVSREKKERFSLILESASTNQTSMYLCASSFSGANVLTFGAGSRLTVL.

The rearrangement joins TRBV20-1 to TRBJ2-7; D not resolved. The ends were cut back, 0 bases at V and 2 bases at J, with 8 bases in the middle. Germline V gene lookup returns CDR1 DFQATT and CDR2 SNEGSKA (reference sequence). The CDR3 extends over 13 amino acids. CDR3 sequence reads: CSARDPGAYEQYF. CDR3 DNA: TGCAGTGCTAGAGATCCCGGAGCCTACGAGCAGTACTTC.

V is TRBV11-3 and J is TRBJ2-1, with a weak D call TRBD2 (6 bases). CDR3 length: 15 residues. CDR1 and CDR2 from the germline V gene are SGHNT and YENEEA. V gave up 1 base and J gave up 0 bases, with 7 bases separating them. The CDR3 sequence: CASSLGGDSYNEQFF. The CDR3 DNA is TGTGCCAGCAGCTTAGGGGGGGACTCCTACAATGAGCAGTTCTTC.